Here is one T cell receptor beta chain with its context. Its specificity is not known. TCRdb re-derived calls from the RT-PCR reads in MiXCR, one entry per CDR3 protein. The sample contains about 540,000 distinct CDR3 sequences, approximately 24% of which appear only once. This specimen belongs to a study of response to subunit inactivated influenza vaccine. Whole-study findings and limits: With each seasonal influenza vaccination, the authors suggested, few new T cells are recruited.

The CDR3 runs 16 residues. The V end was cut by 5 bases, the J end by 4 bases, with 16 bases between. The germline CDR1 and CDR2 sequences are KGHDR and SFDVKD. These same data were also listed under a study on T cells expressing NK-cell markers. Turning to that study: TCR beta cDNA was generated via 5'RACE template switching incorporating UMIs. Seven donors tested HCMV-seropositive and one tested seronegative among the eight sequenced.

The chain joins TRBV24-1 to TRBJ2-2, with D perhaps TRBD2 (6 bases). The sample was CD4+ T cells sorted from PBMCs, taken less than 13 days after vaccination. This TCR derives from a man between 50 and 59 years old who received an inactivated influenza vaccine. The CDR3 protein is CATSGTLGGFTGELFF. The CDR3 bases are TGTGCCACCAGTGGGACCCTTGGGGGGTTCACCGGGGAGCTGTTTTTT.